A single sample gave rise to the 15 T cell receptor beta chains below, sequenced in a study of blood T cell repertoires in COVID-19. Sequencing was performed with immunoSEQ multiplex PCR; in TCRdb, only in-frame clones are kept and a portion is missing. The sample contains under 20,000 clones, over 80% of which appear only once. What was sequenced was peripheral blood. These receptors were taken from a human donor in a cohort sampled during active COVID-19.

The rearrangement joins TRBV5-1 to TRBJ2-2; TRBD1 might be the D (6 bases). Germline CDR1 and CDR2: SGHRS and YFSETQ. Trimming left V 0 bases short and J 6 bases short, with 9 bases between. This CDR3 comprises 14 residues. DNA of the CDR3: TGCGCCAGCAGCTTGGCCACAGGGCCCGGGGAGCTGTTTTTT. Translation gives CASSLATGPGELFF. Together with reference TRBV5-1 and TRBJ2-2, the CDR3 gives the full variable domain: KAGVTQTPRYLIKTRGQQVTLSCSPISGHRSVSWYQQTPGQGLQFLFEYFSETQRNKGNFPGRFSGRQFSNSRSEMNVSTLELGDSALYLCASSLATGPGELFFGEGSRLTVL.

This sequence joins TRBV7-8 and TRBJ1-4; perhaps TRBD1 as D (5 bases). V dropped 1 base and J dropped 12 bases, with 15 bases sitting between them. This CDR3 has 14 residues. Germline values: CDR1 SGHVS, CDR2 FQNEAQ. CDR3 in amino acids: CASSLVRDLGELFF. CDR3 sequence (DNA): TGTGCCAGCAGCTTAGTACGGGACTTGGGGGAACTGTTTTTT.

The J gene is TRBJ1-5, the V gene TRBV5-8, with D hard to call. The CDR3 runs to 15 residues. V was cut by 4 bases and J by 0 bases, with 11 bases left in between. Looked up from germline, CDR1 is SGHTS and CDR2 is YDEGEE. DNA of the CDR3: TGTGCCAGCAGCGTGTGGGCCAGTAGCAATCAGCCCCAGCATTTT. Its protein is CASSVWASSNQPQHF.

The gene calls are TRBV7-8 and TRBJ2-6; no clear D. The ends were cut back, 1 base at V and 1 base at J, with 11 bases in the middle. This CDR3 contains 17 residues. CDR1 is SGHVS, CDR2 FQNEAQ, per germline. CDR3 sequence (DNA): TGTGCCAGCAGCTTAGGCGGTATCAGTTCTGGGGCCAACGTCCTGACTTTC. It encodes CASSLGGISSGANVLTF.

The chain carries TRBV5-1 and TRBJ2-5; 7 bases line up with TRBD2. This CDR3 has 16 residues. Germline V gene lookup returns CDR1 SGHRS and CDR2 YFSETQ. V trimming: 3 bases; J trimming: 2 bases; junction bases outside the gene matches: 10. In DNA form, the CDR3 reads TGCGCCAGCAGCTCTGGGGGAGCGGGGCTACAAGAGACCCAGTACTTC. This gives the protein CASSSGGAGLQETQYF.

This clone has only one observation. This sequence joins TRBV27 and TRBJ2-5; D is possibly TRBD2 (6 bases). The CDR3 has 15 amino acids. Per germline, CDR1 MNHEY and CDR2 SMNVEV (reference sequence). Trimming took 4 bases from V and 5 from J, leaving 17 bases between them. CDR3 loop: CASSSAGTISETQYF. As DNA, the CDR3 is TGTGCCAGCAGTTCCGCGGGGACGATATCGGAGACCCAGTACTTC.

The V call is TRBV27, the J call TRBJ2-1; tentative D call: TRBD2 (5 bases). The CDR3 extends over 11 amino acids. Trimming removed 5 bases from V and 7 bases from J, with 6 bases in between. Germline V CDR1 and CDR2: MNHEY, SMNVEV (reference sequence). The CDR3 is CASSRGNEQFF. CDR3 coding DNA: TGTGCCAGCAGTCGGGGTAATGAGCAGTTCTTC.

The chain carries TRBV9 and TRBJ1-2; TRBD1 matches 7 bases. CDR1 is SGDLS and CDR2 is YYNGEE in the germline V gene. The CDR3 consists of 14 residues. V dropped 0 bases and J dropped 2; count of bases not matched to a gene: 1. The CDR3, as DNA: TGTGCCAGCAGCGTAGGACAGGGAAACTATGGCTACACCTTC. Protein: CASSVGQGNYGYTF.

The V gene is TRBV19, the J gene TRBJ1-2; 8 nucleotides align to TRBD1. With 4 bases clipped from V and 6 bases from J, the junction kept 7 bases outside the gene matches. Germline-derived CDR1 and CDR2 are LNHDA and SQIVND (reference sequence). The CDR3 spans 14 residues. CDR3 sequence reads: CASSTTGTGHGYTF. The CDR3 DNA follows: TGTGCCAGTAGTACCACCGGGACAGGTCATGGCTACACCTTC. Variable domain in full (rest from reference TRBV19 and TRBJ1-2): DGGITQSPKYLFRKEGQNVTLSCEQNLNHDAMYWYRQDPGQGLRLIYYSQIVNDFQKGDIAEGYSVSREKKESFPLTVTSAQKNPTAFYLCASSTTGTGHGYTFGSGTRLTVV.

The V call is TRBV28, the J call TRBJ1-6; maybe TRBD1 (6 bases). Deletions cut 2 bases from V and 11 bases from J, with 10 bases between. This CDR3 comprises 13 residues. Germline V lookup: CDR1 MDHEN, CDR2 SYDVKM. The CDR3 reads CASSLRGIPPLHF. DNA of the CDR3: TGTGCCAGCAGTTTAAGGGGGATCCCACCCCTCCACTTT.

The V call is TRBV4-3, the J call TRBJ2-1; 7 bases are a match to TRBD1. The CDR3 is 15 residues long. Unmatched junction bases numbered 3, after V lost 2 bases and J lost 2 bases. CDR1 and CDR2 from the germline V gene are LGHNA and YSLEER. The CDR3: CASSQMTGTYNEQFF. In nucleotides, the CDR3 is TGCGCCAGCAGCCAAATGACAGGGACCTACAATGAGCAGTTCTTC.

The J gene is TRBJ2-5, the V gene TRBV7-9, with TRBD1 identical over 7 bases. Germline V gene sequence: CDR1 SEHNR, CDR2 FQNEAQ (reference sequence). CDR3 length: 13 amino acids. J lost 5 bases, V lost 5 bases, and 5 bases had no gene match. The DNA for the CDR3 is TGTGCCAGCAGCAAACAGGGGATGGAGACCCAGTACTTC. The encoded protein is CASSKQGMETQYF.

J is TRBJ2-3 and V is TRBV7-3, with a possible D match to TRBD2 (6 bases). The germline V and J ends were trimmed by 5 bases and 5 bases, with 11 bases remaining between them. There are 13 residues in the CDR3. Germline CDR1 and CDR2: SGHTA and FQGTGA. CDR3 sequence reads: CASSPSGGDTQYF. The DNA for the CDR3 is TGTGCCAGCAGCCCATCCGGGGGAGATACGCAGTATTTT.

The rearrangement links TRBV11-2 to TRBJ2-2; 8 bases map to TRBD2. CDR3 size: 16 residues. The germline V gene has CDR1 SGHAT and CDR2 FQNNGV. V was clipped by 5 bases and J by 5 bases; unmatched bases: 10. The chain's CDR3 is CASSRRRGRLTGELFF. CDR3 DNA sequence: TGTGCCAGCAGCCGACGGCGCGGGAGGCTTACCGGGGAGCTGTTTTTT. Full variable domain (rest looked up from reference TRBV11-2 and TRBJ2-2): EAGVAQSPRYKIIEKRQSVAFWCNPISGHATLYWYQQILGQGPKLLIQFQNNGVVDDSQLPKDRFSAERLKGVDSTLKIQPAKLEDSAVYLCASSRRRGRLTGELFFGEGSRLTVL.

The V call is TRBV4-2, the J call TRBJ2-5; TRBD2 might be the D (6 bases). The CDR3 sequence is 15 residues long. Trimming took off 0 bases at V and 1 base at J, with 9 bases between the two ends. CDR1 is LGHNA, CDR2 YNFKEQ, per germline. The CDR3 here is CASSQDSGAQETQYF. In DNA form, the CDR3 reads TGTGCCAGCAGCCAAGATAGCGGAGCCCAAGAGACCCAGTACTTC.